Included here is one TCR beta chain sequence, with context. The antigen is not known. In each sample, roughly 10^5 TCR templates were assayed. Assay: immunoSEQ multiplex PCR; the TCRdb copy retains only in-frame clones and omits some. The sample lists roughly 64,000 clones, about 96% seen once, with roughly 0.097% in the top ten. The CDR3 has 11 amino acids. CDR1 and CDR2 (germline): SGDLS, YYNGEE. V lost 3 bases to trimming and J lost 7 bases, with 8 bases between them. The data were obtained in a study of siplizumab effects on memory and regulatory T cells. Findings and limits, study-wide: Siplizumab cultures yielded proliferating Tregs whose suppressive function was not confirmed.

This sequence originates from a human donor in good health. The sample comprised naive CD8+ T cells sorted from blood. V and J are TRBV9 and TRBJ2-7; D possibly corresponds to TRBD2 (6 bases). CDR3 loop: CASSAGGEQYF. DNA of the CDR3: TGTGCCAGCAGCGCCGGAGGGGAGCAGTACTTC. The variable domain in full, with the rest retrieved from reference TRBV9 and TRBJ2-7, is DSGVTQTPKHLITATGQRVTLRCSPRSGDLSVYWYQQSLDQGLQFLIQYYNGEERAKGNILERFSAQQFPDLHSELNLSSLELGDSALYFCASSAGGEQYFGPGTRLTVT.